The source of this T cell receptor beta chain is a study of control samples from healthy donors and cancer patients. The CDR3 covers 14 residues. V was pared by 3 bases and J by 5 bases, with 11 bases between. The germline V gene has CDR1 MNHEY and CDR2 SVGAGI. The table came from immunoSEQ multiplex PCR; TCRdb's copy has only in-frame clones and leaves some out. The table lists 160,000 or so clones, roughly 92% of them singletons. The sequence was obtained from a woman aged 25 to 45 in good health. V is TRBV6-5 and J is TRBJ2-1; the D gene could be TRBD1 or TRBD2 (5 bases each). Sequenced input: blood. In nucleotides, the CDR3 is TGTGCCAGCAGTTATGGGACGTACCACAATGAGCAGTTCTTC. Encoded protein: CASSYGTYHNEQFF.